This TCR beta chain stems from a study of cytotoxic CD8 clonotypes in ibrutinib-treated CLL. About the study: The patients comprised some twelve relapsed/refractory and about 15 treatment-naive cases, about 18 IGHV unmutated.

Sequencing was performed with immunoSEQ multiplex PCR; in TCRdb, only in-frame clones are kept and a portion is missing. Among 190,000 or so clones listed, approximately 68% were seen once. The CDR3 is made up of 12 amino acids. The V end lost 7 bases, the J end lost 1 base, and 7 bases lay between the germline ends. Germline V gene lookup returns CDR1 ENHRY and CDR2 SYGVKD. General study points: Higher circulating CD8+ T-cell counts strongly accompanied higher baseline clonality, above age-matched healthy donors. Treatment saw public clonotypes, which were uncommon, either contract or stay stable.

Regarding this clone: Its antigen is not known.

The origin of this receptor is a human donor with chronic lymphocytic leukemia. The V gene is TRBV10-3, the J gene TRBJ1-1; D is undetermined. Sequenced material: PBMCs, taken after 24 months of ibrutinib treatment. In DNA, the CDR3 is TGTGCCATCACGGCAGAGAACACTGAAGCTTTCTTT. Translated, it gives CAITAENTEAFF.